The 28 T cell receptor beta chains in this list originate from one sample, sequenced in a study of CD8 T cells in ankylosing spondylitis. Their antigens are not known. Findings and caveats of the study: Apparently characteristic of ankylosing spondylitis blood was a TCR beta motif (about 8 highly homologous variants).

Each CDR3 protein is one row after TCRdb ran MiXCR on the 5' RACE reads. The sample includes some 700,000 distinct CDR3 sequences, about 20% of them seen just once. The sample consisted of blood, either unsorted or a sorted T cell fraction (not recorded which). The receptor set was obtained from a male donor with ankylosing spondylitis.

The rearrangement joins TRBV21-1 to TRBJ1-5; the DNA was not compared with TRBD1, the D call given in the table. TRBV21-1 is labeled a pseudogene. The CDR3 contains 17 residues. CDR3 nucleotides: TGTGCCAGCAGCCCCCCCTGTGACAGGTATAGCAATCAGCCCCAGCATTTT. Translated: CASSPPCDRYSNQPQHF.

This clonotype was detected a few times. CDR3 sequence reads: CASRLEAGGMNEQFF. The CDR3 DNA follows: TGTGCCAGCAGATTGGAGGCAGGGGGGATGAATGAGCAGTTCTTC. This sequence joins TRBV6-2 or TRBV6-3 and TRBJ2-1; D is perhaps TRBD1 (7 bases). V lost 6 bases and J lost 7, with 19 bases in between. This CDR3 spans 15 amino acids. CDR1 is MNHEY, CDR2 SVGEGT, per germline.

The V gene is TRBV7-3, the J gene TRBJ2-3; no clear D gene. Germline V CDR1 and CDR2: SGHTA, FQGTGA. V lost 2 bases and J lost 0, with 9 bases in between. This CDR3 has 15 residues. The CDR3, as DNA: TGTGCCAGCAGCTTATCCAGCGTGAGCACAGATACGCAGTATTTT. Protein product: CASSLSSVSTDTQYF.

This clonotype was seen more than once but under ten times. The rearrangement uses TRBV30 and TRBJ2-7, with D possibly being TRBD2 (5 bases). V was cut by 3 bases and J by 6 bases, with 12 bases left in between. This CDR3 contains 12 residues. Looked up from germline, CDR1 is GTSNPN and CDR2 is SVGIG (reference sequence). CDR3 loop: CAWRFGGGEQYF. CDR3 nucleotide sequence: TGTGCCTGGAGGTTCGGCGGAGGCGAGCAGTACTTC.

A word on this clonotype: Since no conserved phenylalanine or tryptophan closes the CDR3, a read error is the likely cause. The DNA for the CDR3 is TGTGCCACCAGTGATTTAGGGACAGGCTCCTACAATGAGCAGTTCTCC. This sequence encodes CATSDLGTGSYNEQFS. This sequence joins TRBV24-1 and TRBJ2-1; TRBD1 agrees at 8 bases. The CDR3 has 16 amino acids. The V and J ends lost 1 base and 0 bases, in that order; junction bases with no gene match: 1. The germline V gene has CDR1 KGHDR and CDR2 SFDVKD.

V gene TRBV19 combines with J gene TRBJ2-1; the match to TRBD2 covers 9 bases. V was pared by 7 bases and J by 4 bases, with 8 bases of the junction left unmatched. CDR1 LNHDA and CDR2 SQIVND come from the germline V gene (reference sequence). This CDR3 is built from 15 residues. The CDR3 DNA sequence: TGTGCCAGTACTCCCGCTAGCGGGGCGTACAATGAGCAGTTCTTC. Protein: CASTPASGAYNEQFF.

This clonotype has at least ten counts. The rearrangement links TRBV7-8 to TRBJ1-5; 7 positions match TRBD1. This CDR3 region has 16 residues. Germline assignment: CDR1 SGHVS and CDR2 FQNEAQ. The junction had 11 bases not matched to a gene; V was cut back by 5 bases and J by 4 bases. CDR3 DNA sequence: TGTGCCAGCAGCGTCTTCTACAGGGGCGCTAATCAGCCCCAGCATTTT. Translating it yields CASSVFYRGANQPQHF.

The gene calls are TRBV29-1 and TRBJ2-7; 7 bases agree with TRBD2. This CDR3 has 13 amino acids. V gave up 4 bases and J gave up 4 bases; unmatched junction bases: 7. CDR1 SQVTM and CDR2 ANQGSEA come from the germline V gene. CDR3 residues: CSVVPAGKYEQYF. CDR3 nucleotides: TGCAGCGTTGTCCCAGCGGGGAAATACGAGCAGTACTTC.

The V gene is TRBV27, the J gene TRBJ1-5; 7 bases fit TRBD1. With 2 bases clipped from V and 5 bases from J, the junction kept 3 bases outside the gene matches. This CDR3 has 14 residues. The germline gives CDR1 MNHEY, CDR2 SMNVEV (reference sequence). CDR3 in amino acids: CASSLRQGYQPQHF. In nucleotides, the CDR3 is TGTGCCAGCAGTTTAAGACAGGGCTATCAGCCCCAGCATTTT.

This clonotype turned up a few times. This sequence joins TRBV5-1 and TRBJ2-7, with a weak D call TRBD2 (5 bases). Germline lookup yields CDR1 SGHRS and CDR2 YFSETQ. The V end lost 0 bases, the J end lost 2 bases, and 9 bases lay between the germline ends. The CDR3 has 14 amino acids. The CDR3 reads CASSLVVGAYEQYF. The CDR3 bases are TGCGCCAGCAGCTTGGTGGTCGGGGCCTACGAGCAGTACTTC.

The chain links TRBV12-3 or TRBV12-4 to TRBJ2-2; 14 bases line up with TRBD2. The CDR3 is made up of 15 amino acids. V lost 4 bases to trimming and J lost 8 bases; unmatched junction nucleotides: 3. The CDR3: CASSSRLAGGGELFF. The CDR3 DNA is TGTGCCAGCAGTTCCCGACTAGCGGGAGGGGGGGAGCTGTTTTTT.

In its sample, this clonotype was seen a few times. The rearrangement links TRBV24-1 to TRBJ2-3; D remains ambiguous. The CDR3 sequence is 13 residues long. CDR1 is KGHDR, CDR2 SFDVKD, per germline. V was clipped by 1 base and J by 7 bases, with 8 bases between them. CDR3 residues: CATSDFYSYTQYF. CDR3 in DNA: TGTGCCACCAGTGATTTCTACAGTTATACGCAGTATTTT.

The V call is TRBV7-9, the J call TRBJ2-7, with D unresolved. This CDR3 region has 12 residues. Germline lookup yields CDR1 SEHNR and CDR2 FQNEAQ (reference sequence). V was clipped by 5 bases and J by 8 bases, with 13 bases between them. The CDR3 nucleotides are TGTGCCAGCAGCCCCAATCGAGCCCAGCAGTACTTC. Protein sequence: CASSPNRAQQYF.

This clonotype was observed a handful of times. The rearrangement uses TRBV12-3 or TRBV12-4 and TRBJ1-2; D gene uncertain. Deletions cut 1 base from V and 6 bases from J, with 12 bases between. CDR3 size: 14 residues. The CDR3 DNA reads TGTGCCAGCAGTTTAGAGGCAGCTGTAGATGGCTACACCTTC. Translating it yields CASSLEAAVDGYTF.

This clonotype was found a few times. The chain links TRBV3-1 to TRBJ1-6; D gene uncertain. The CDR3 sequence is 12 residues long. In germline, CDR1 is LGHDT, CDR2 YNNKEL (reference sequence). With 0 bases removed from V and 11 bases from J, the gap between germline ends came to 5 bases. The CDR3 region is CASSQEPTPLHF. CDR3 in DNA: TGTGCCAGCAGCCAAGAACCGACACCCCTCCACTTT.

The chain links TRBV29-1 to TRBJ2-7; the match to TRBD2 covers 7 bases. The length of the CDR3 is 15 residues. The germline CDR1 and CDR2 sequences are SQVTM and ANQGSEA. Trimming at V came to 5 bases and at J to 2 bases, leaving 12 bases not matched to a gene. The CDR3 DNA sequence: TGCAGCGTTCCGGGCCCTGGCGGGAGCACCTACGAGCAGTACTTC. Translated: CSVPGPGGSTYEQYF.

The chain employs TRBV24-1 and TRBJ2-2, with TRBD1 matching over 8 bases. The CDR3 spans 15 residues. V trimming: 4 bases; J trimming: 3 bases; junction bases outside the gene matches: 3. Germline V gene lookup returns CDR1 KGHDR and CDR2 SFDVKD. The CDR3 nucleotides read TGTGCCACCAGTGACCCGGACAGGGACACCGGGGAGCTGTTTTTT. It translates to CATSDPDRDTGELFF.

This chain uses TRBV27 with TRBJ2-3; maybe TRBD2 (5 bases). The germline V gene has CDR1 MNHEY and CDR2 SMNVEV (reference sequence). CDR3 length: 12 residues. The CDR3 DNA reads TGTGCAACTAGGACTGCCCGAGATACGCAGTATTTT. Its translation is CATRTARDTQYF.

This clonotype has only a few counts. V and J are TRBV20-1 and TRBJ1-3; D gene ambiguous. V lost 5 bases, J lost 1 base, and 15 bases lay in between. This CDR3 comprises 15 residues. Germline V lookup: CDR1 DFQATT, CDR2 SNEGSKA (reference sequence). CDR3 loop: CSAFPLDISGNTIYF. The CDR3 DNA sequence: TGCAGTGCTTTTCCCCTAGATATATCTGGAAACACCATATATTTT.

As regards this clonotype: Germline is not matched at one junction end, which may reflect a read error. The chain is built from TRBV20-1 and TRBJ2-5, with 14 bases matching TRBD2. The CDR3 is 11 residues long. CDR1 and CDR2 from the germline V gene are DFQATT and SNEGSKA (reference sequence). DNA for the CDR3: TGCAGTGCTAGCCAGGGACTAGCGGGAGTCTTC. It encodes CSASQGLAGVF.

Concerning this clonotype itself: The conserved phenylalanine or tryptophan normally closing the CDR3 is absent here, so this likely arose from a read error. This chain connects TRBV6-2 or TRBV6-3 to TRBJ2-1; TRBD2 agrees at 10 bases. This CDR3 has 16 residues. CDR1 and CDR2 from the germline V gene are MNHEY and SVGEGT. V shed 6 bases and J 6 bases; nucleotides not matched to a gene: 11. The CDR3 sequence is CASSHPLAGDLNEQFL. The CDR3 bases are TGTGCCAGCAGCCACCCCCTAGCGGGAGACCTCAATGAGCAGTTCTTG.

The V call is TRBV4-3, the J call TRBJ2-5; unclear D gene. Trimming stripped 0 bases from V and 5 bases from J, with 19 bases between. There are 17 residues in the CDR3. Germline V gene sequence: CDR1 LGHNA, CDR2 YSLEER. As DNA, the CDR3 is TGCGCCAGCAGCCAAGATAGGGCGCCGGACGGAGAGGAGACCCAGTACTTC. Its protein is CASSQDRAPDGEETQYF.

This clonotype appeared a few times. This rearrangement joins TRBV7-3 to TRBJ2-7; D perhaps matches TRBD1 (5 bases). Germline assignment: CDR1 SGHTA and CDR2 FQGTGA. The length of the CDR3 is 17 residues. Deletions cut 5 bases from V and 0 bases from J, with 20 bases between. CDR3 bases: TGTGCCAGCAGCCTCACCTGGGGCAGGCGATTCTCCTACGAGCAGTACTTC. Its translation is CASSLTWGRRFSYEQYF.

This clonotype was seen more than once but under ten times. This chain uses TRBV12-3 or TRBV12-4 with TRBJ1-1; D ambiguous. Deletions cut 3 bases from V and 0 bases from J, with 8 bases between. CDR3 length: 14 residues. CDR3: CASSFLGLNTEAFF. The CDR3 nucleotides are TGTGCCAGCAGTTTTCTCGGATTGAACACTGAAGCTTTCTTT.

This clonotype has only a few counts. The chain is built from TRBV24-1 and TRBJ2-1; D is perhaps TRBD2 (6 bases). Looked up from germline, CDR1 is KGHDR and CDR2 is SFDVKD. V was cut by 5 bases and J by 8 bases, with 15 bases left in between. The CDR3 spans 14 residues. CDR3 residues: CATSVAGGRDEQFF. The CDR3 DNA follows: TGTGCCACCAGTGTGGCAGGAGGGCGGGATGAGCAGTTCTTC.

The rearrangement links TRBV28 to TRBJ1-2; D unresolved. From germline, CDR1 is MDHEN and CDR2 SYDVKM. Trimming removed 7 bases at V and 4 bases at J, with 16 bases between. The CDR3 runs to 14 residues. The CDR3: CASTPAGRSYGYTF. CDR3 sequence (DNA): TGTGCCAGCACCCCAGCGGGGAGGAGCTATGGCTACACCTTC.

This clonotype was recorded a few times. The rearrangement joins TRBV7-2 to TRBJ2-3; possibly TRBD1 for D (6 bases). Per the germline V gene, CDR1 is SGHTA and CDR2 is FQGNSA. Trimming removed 3 bases from V and 5 bases from J, with 9 bases in between. This CDR3 contains 13 residues. As DNA, the CDR3 is TGTGCCAGCAGCTTTGGGACAAGAGATACGCAGTATTTT. Translating gives CASSFGTRDTQYF.

The CDR3 bases are TGCGCCAGCAGCCAAGATCAAGCGGGAGTCAACGAGCAGTACTTC. Its protein product is CASSQDQAGVNEQYF. J is TRBJ2-7 and V is TRBV4-1, with 8 bases lining up with TRBD2. Germline V gene data show CDR1 as MGHRA and CDR2 as YSYEKL. There are 15 residues in the CDR3. V was pared by 0 bases and J by 5 bases, with 6 bases of the junction left unmatched.